The present entry profiles one T cell receptor beta chain with its context. The data stem from a study of blood T cell repertoires in COVID-19. Overall study context: Samples of COVID-19 (acute and convalescent) were obtained from the United States, Italy and Spain. PBMCs, B-cell-depleted T cells, or T cells were the source of the cDNA or gDNA that made up the material.

Authors' data handling: Using reference gene primer amplification, nucleated cell counts were estimated. Only in-frame clones appear in the TCRdb table, and some are missing; sequencing was by immunoSEQ multiplex PCR. That table gives V, J and clone size, and the DNA gave D and trimming. The sample carries over 60,000 clones, 85% to 90% recorded once. CDR3 length equals 13 residues. Per germline, CDR1 MNHEY and CDR2 SVGAGI. The J segment lost 3 bases and the V segment lost 6 bases, leaving 5 bases of the junction unmatched. The TCR was taken from a man aged 45-65 years with acute or convalescent COVID-19. The sample comprised peripheral blood. The J gene is TRBJ2-7, the V gene TRBV6-5; TRBD2 aligns across 7 bases. CDR3 in DNA: TGTGCCAGCAGCCGCAGCGGGATCTACGAGCAGTACTTC. Protein: CASSRSGIYEQYF.